The rows below give T cell receptor beta chains drawn from one sample of a study of T-cell memory formation after mild COVID-19. TCRdb re-derived calls from the 5' RACE reads in MiXCR, one entry per CDR3 protein. Of 55,000 to 70,000 distinct CDR3 sequences listed, around a quarter were seen once; the top ten hold roughly two fifths. The sequenced sample consisted of PBMCs or a T cell subset sorted from them (not recorded which). These receptors originate from a young man who had mild COVID-19 (a few samples of this study predate the infection). Cell type and time point are not known. Each CDR3 is given with its conserved first and last residue. A D gene is named only where the DNA matches it firmly. Clone size is not always given. Where it is, it says once, few, many or a class for expanded clones.

.,TRBV7-6,TRBD2,TRBJ2-1,CASSSPSGVPNEQFF,TGTGCCAGCAGCTCCCCCAGCGGGGTCCCCAATGAGCAGTTCTTC
.,TRBV6-6,.,TRBJ2-3,CASSYGPRTDTQYF,TGTGCCAGCAGTTACGGACCCCGCACAGATACGCAGTATTTT
.,TRBV5-1,.,TRBJ1-5,CASSLSGLNQPQHF,TGCGCCAGCAGCTTGTCAGGGCTCAATCAGCCCCAGCATTTT
.,TRBV27,TRBD2,TRBJ2-5,CASSPWERGGRETQYF,TGTGCCAGCAGTCCCTGGGAGCGGGGGGGCCGGGAGACCCAGTACTTC
few,TRBV11-2,TRBD1,TRBJ2-5,CASSARDRKETQYF,TGTGCCAGCAGCGCACGGGACAGAAAAGAGACCCAGTACTTC
few,TRBV6-5,.,TRBJ2-7,CASSYSMGDRGYEQYF,TGTGCCAGCAGTTATTCCATGGGGGATCGGGGCTACGAGCAGTACTTC
.,TRBV28,TRBD2,TRBJ2-1,CASRLGGGPVQFF,TGTGCCAGCAGGCTTGGCGGGGGTCCGGTGCAGTTCTTC
few,TRBV9,.,TRBJ1-1,CASSVAEETEAFF,TGTGCCAGCAGCGTAGCTGAGGAAACTGAAGCTTTCTTT
few,TRBV19,.,TRBJ1-1,CATQGGMNTEAFF,TGTGCCACCCAGGGAGGAATGAACACTGAAGCTTTCTTT
.,TRBV4-3,TRBD2,TRBJ2-1,CASSRESGGAGEQFF,TGCGCCAGCAGCCGTGAGAGCGGGGGGGCCGGGGAGCAGTTCTTC
few,TRBV6-6,.,TRBJ2-7,CASLGGYEQYF,TGTGCCAGCCTTGGAGGCTACGAGCAGTACTTC
once,TRBV7-9,TRBD1,TRBJ1-2,CASSGGDRSYGYTF,TGTGCCAGCAGCGGCGGGGACAGGAGCTATGGCTACACCTTC
.,TRBV6-2/TRBV6-3,.,TRBJ2-1,CASSYAGYNEQFF,TGTGCCAGCAGTTACGCAGGCTACAATGAGCAGTTCTTC
few,TRBV6-5,.,TRBJ2-7,CASSVGGDEQYF,TGTGCCAGCAGTGTTGGGGGCGACGAGCAGTACTTC
.,TRBV27,.,TRBJ1-2,CASGWDTRGYGYTF,TGTGCCAGCGGATGGGACACCCGGGGATATGGCTACACCTTC
.,TRBV4-3,TRBD2,TRBJ2-5,CASSQDLAAQETQYF,TGCGCCAGCAGCCAAGACCTAGCGGCACAAGAGACCCAGTACTTC
medium-sized,TRBV7-9,.,TRBJ2-3,CASSPTGRGRTDTQYF,TGTGCCAGCAGCCCCACTGGCAGGGGAAGAACAGATACGCAGTATTTT
.,TRBV6-5,.,TRBJ1-2,CASSYRRRGDYGYTF,TGTGCCAGCAGTTACCGCAGGAGGGGGGACTATGGCTACACCTTC
.,TRBV10-3,TRBD2,TRBJ2-1,CAISEGSGGDMLKNEQFF,TGTGCCATCAGTGAGGGTAGCGGGGGGGACATGTTGAAGAATGAGCAGTTCTTC
.,TRBV25-1,TRBD1,TRBJ2-7,CASSEGAGGRYEQYF,TGTGCCAGCAGTGAAGGGGCAGGGGGCCGGTACGAGCAGTACTTC
.,TRBV15,.,TRBJ1-2,CATSRVSLLYGYTF,TGTGCCACCAGCAGAGTTAGTCTACTCTATGGCTACACCTTC
.,TRBV7-9,.,TRBJ2-5,CASSRYLGGDQETQYF,TGTGCCAGCAGCCGATACCTGGGTGGCGATCAAGAGACCCAGTACTTC
.,TRBV7-6,TRBD2,TRBJ2-5,CASKPGTSGGGRTQYF,TGTGCCAGCAAGCCCGGGACTAGCGGGGGGGGGCGGACCCAGTACTTC